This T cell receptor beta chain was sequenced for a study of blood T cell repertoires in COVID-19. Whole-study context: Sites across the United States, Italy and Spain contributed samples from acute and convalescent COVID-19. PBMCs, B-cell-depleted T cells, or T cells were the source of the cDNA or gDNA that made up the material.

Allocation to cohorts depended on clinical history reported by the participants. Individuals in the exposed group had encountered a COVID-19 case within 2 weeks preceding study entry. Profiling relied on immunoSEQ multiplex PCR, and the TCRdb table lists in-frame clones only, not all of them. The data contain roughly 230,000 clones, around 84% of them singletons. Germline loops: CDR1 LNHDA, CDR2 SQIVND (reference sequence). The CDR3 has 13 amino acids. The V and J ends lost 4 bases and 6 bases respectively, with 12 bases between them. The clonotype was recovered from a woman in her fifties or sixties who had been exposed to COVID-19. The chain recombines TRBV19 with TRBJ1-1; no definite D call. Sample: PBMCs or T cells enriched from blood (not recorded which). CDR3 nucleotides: TGTGCCAGTAGTACGGGGATAAGGGCTGAAGCTTTCTTT. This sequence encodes CASSTGIRAEAFF.